These 2 T cell receptor beta chains were sequenced from one sample in a study of T cells in Graves' hyperthyroidism and ophthalmopathy (dated by TCRdb to about 2019). Library generation was performed with multiplex PCR. For sequencing, an Illumina HiSeq 2000 was employed. The TCR beta CDR3 regions were amplified from RNA transcripts. A first-round RT-PCR of the TCR CDR3 used the HTBI primer set with the Qiagen OneStep RT-PCR kit. TCRdb ran its own pipeline on the public reads, namely fastp trimming at Q25 and MiXCR clone calling, and kept in-frame beta chains. Rows are combined by CDR3 protein, so each entry shows the most common genes and DNA. The sample profile shows roughly 260,000 distinct CDR3 sequences; 13% to 15% of them were found once. Together, the top ten hold approximately 12% of the sample. The sequenced material came from blood. Receptors were obtained from a woman in her 40s with Graves' hyperthyroidism that later progressed to Graves' ophthalmopathy.

This CDR3 is CASSQDKTYNEQFF. CDR3 nucleotide sequence: TGCGCCAGCAGCCAAGATAAAACCTACAATGAGCAGTTCTTC. V is TRBV4-1 and J is TRBJ2-1, with unresolved D. Germline V gene data show CDR1 as MGHRA and CDR2 as YSYEKL. Trimming stripped 0 bases from V and 2 bases from J, with 5 bases between. The CDR3 extends over 14 amino acids.

This clonotype has just a few counts. This rearrangement joins TRBV15 to TRBJ2-2; TRBD2 matches at 13 bases. Per the germline V gene, CDR1 is LNHNV and CDR2 is YYDKDF (reference sequence). J was trimmed by 3 bases and V by 2 bases; bases with no gene match: 3. This CDR3 is 17 amino acids long. The CDR3 spells CATSRWTSGSYTGELFF. The DNA for the CDR3 is TGTGCCACCAGCAGATGGACTAGCGGGAGCTACACCGGGGAGCTGTTTTTT. Complete variable domain (other parts from reference TRBV15 and TRBJ2-2): DAMVIQNPRYQVTQFGKPVTLSCSQTLNHNVMYWYQQKSSQAPKLLFHYYDKDFNNEADTPDNFQSRRPNTSFCFLDIRSPGLGDTAMYLCATSRWTSGSYTGELFFGEGSRLTVL.